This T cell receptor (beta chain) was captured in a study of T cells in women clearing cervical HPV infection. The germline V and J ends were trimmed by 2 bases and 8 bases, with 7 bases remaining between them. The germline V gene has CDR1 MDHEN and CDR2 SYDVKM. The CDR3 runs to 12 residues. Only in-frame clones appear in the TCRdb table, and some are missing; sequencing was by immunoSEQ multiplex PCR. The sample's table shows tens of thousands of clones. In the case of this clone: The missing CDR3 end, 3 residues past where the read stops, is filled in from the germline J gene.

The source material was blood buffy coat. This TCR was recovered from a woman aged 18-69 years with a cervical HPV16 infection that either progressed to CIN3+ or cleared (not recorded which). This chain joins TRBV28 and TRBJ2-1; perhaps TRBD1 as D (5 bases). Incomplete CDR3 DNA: TGTGCCAGCAGTTTAGGGGCTTATGAG. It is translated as CASSLGAYE. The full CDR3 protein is CASSLGAYEQFF.